The present T cell receptor beta chain was sequenced within a study of blood T cell repertoires in COVID-19. Study context: Researchers got acute and convalescent COVID-19 samples from the United States, Italy and Spain. The analysed material was cDNA or gDNA that came from T cells, B-cell-depleted T cells, or PBMCs.

The assay was immunoSEQ multiplex PCR, and TCRdb's table has in-frame clones only and misses some. Among about 180,000 clones listed, 89% were seen once. Adults between about 18 and 95 years of age took part from 24 US areas. Grouping used clinical history reported by participants in a survey and questionnaire. V was cut by 2 bases and J by 7 bases, with 15 bases left in between. Germline loops: CDR1 SGHTA, CDR2 FQGTGA. The CDR3 contains 15 residues. Source material: PBMCs or T cells enriched from blood (not recorded which). V usage is TRBV7-3 and J usage is TRBJ2-1; perhaps TRBD1 as D (6 bases). This sequence was found in a middle-aged woman with acute COVID-19. CDR3 sequence (DNA): TGTGCCAGCAGCTTAGAGGGGGAAGGGCTAAATGAGCAGTTCTTC. Residues: CASSLEGEGLNEQFF. Full variable domain (rest looked up from reference TRBV7-3 and TRBJ2-1): GAGVSQTPSNKVTEKGKYVELRCDPISGHTALYWYRQSLGQGPEFLIYFQGTGAADDSGLPNDRFFAVRPEGSVSTLKIQRTERGDSAVYLCASSLEGEGLNEQFFGPGTRLTVL.